The present entry profiles one TCR beta chain with its context. Its antigen is still unknown. It has no much larger one-base neighbor in the sample; base qualities were not kept. This entry is derived from a study of cytomegalovirus exposure and HLA in healthy donors (dated by TCRdb to between 2016 and 2019). Turning to the overall study: An earlier analysis of some 600 of the donors reported around 280 Gb of sequence data and around 100 million unique TCR beta sequences obtained from 150 million to 200 million T cells. About 280 gigabases of sequencing data and around 85 million unique TCR sequences made up an early release that covered nearly 650 HLA-typed donors. The genetic ancestry cluster associated with self-reported Caucasian donors included 81% of the 300 to 450 genotyped donors. The study aimed to test whether cataloging public T cell receptors could reveal signatures of past pathogen exposure. The T cell repertoires of 700 or so subjects were profiled by immunosequencing and related to cytomegalovirus serostatus. A separate validation cohort of about 110 different subjects was used in addition to the roughly 670-subject first cohort. The study combined high-throughput TCR immunosequencing, statistical association of individual TCRs with disease status, and machine learning to predict cytomegalovirus infection status. A later analysis re-examined previously published TCR beta repertoires from hundreds of donors and added high-resolution HLA genotyping to investigate patterns of TCR occurrence. Rather than using new phenotypic data, the later analysis identified candidate immune exposures from TCR beta sequences and from how often those sequences occurred across donors. An earlier analysis of approximately 640 of the donors applied high-throughput TCR beta sequencing to assess whether each TCR beta V gene segment acted as functional or pseudogenic. Donor age, sex, ethnicity and CMV serostatus were collected together with the repertoire data. Genome-wide SNP genotypes for about 55% of the roughly 670 donors were used in a later genetic analysis, which treated that subset as a discovery cohort. All discovery cohort repertoires had been generated using a single sequencing platform. HLA typing included class I and class II loci at four-digit resolution. The number of donors typed differed by locus, with 629-630 for A, B, C, DRB1 and DQB1, 522 for DQA1, approximately 570 for DPA1, and about 450 for DPB1. Several DR-DQ haplotypes were handled as single units for association and clustering because linkage in the cohort was strong. Among around 400 genotyped donors of the cohort, an average of approximately 240,000 unique TCR beta nucleotide sequences was sequenced per donor, of which roughly 18% were non-productive. On the study overall, not on this receptor specifically: In both the original and validation cohorts, the classifier was reported to diagnose cytomegalovirus status with high specificity and sensitivity. A further reported finding was that TCR beta sequences accurately predicted the HLA-A and HLA-B alleles for most subjects in the first cohort. Around 16 rarely observed V segments, including chromosome 9 orphons, were excluded from the earlier analysis of approximately 500 of the donors because counts were too low. Several of the top co-occurrence clusters appeared to be linked to parvovirus B19, influenza, CMV and Epstein-Barr virus, according to a later analysis. A cluster of highly shared sequence variants was judged likely to represent a technical artifact of the sequencing pipeline. In this cohort, only TCR beta chains were sequenced, and detectable features were limited by the absence of alpha or paired-chain data. A later genetic analysis associated a missense DCLRE1C variant with V-gene and J-gene trimming of TCR beta chains, and an independent cohort replicated the association. In a later genetic analysis, fewer N-insertions in productive TCRs were reported among donors in an Asian-associated ancestry cluster than the roughly 640-donor mean. Immune exposure information for the cohort was limited to CMV serostatus. Correlated functional status among segregating V segments might reflect linkage disequilibrium, but an unknown experimental factor could not be ruled out. Roughly uniform sequencing depth across donors was assumed in presence/absence analyses, although this assumption may not hold. A later analysis found that HLA-associated TCR beta chains were more clonally expanded and had lower generation probabilities than equally common non-associated chains. The study listed 164 TCR beta chains as associated with cytomegalovirus. In a later analysis, the rate of TCR association differed among HLA loci, with DRB1 alleles having the most associated TCRs and HLA-C alleles having the fewest. Some IMGT-functional V segments, including TRBV6-2 and TRBV6-3, could not be told apart with the 87-base-pair reads, so those segments were excluded. Specific HLA alleles were associated with roughly 16,000 TCR beta sequences at a false discovery rate of 0.05 in a later analysis. Strong co-occurrence of HLA alleles, especially DR and DQ, made assigning TCR associations to individual alleles difficult. The authors suggested that the approach could potentially be generalized to other disease states and immunological phenotypes. In vitro tests confirmed that a few of the cytomegalovirus-associated TCR beta chains recognize cytomegalovirus antigens. Most TCR sequences were seen in very few donors, while some public TCRs were found in many individuals. Broadly in line with IMGT annotations, most TCR beta V segments showed up in productive rearrangements about 87% or about 30% of the time in an earlier analysis of around 600 of the donors. HLA typing was unavailable for some donors at each locus, so association tests used only the typed subset. According to a later analysis, most CMV-associated TCR beta chains appeared to be HLA-restricted, and the HLA associations seemed to be driven largely by CMV exposure.

The cohort comprised around 700 healthy bone marrow donors. Cohort members were all nominally healthy when sampled, although unrecorded immune exposures were likely present. The donor tested CMV seronegative, placing the donor among the approximately 360 seronegative members of the cohort. A peripheral blood sample was collected from each donor, and TCR beta sequencing was performed on peripheral blood mononuclear cells. Genomic DNA extraction from the blood cell samples was performed with the Qiagen DNeasy Blood Extraction Kit. The library was produced with the immunoSEQ multiplex PCR assay. The multiplex PCR relied on a mix of 60 forward primers for TCR Vbeta segments and 13 reverse primers for TCR Jbeta segments. The CDR3 region of rearranged TCR beta genes was amplified from genomic DNA by a multiplex PCR assay. The Illumina HiSeq System was used to sequence the amplified TCR beta libraries as 87-base-pair reads. Per the source publication's procedure: In a later analysis, tens of millions of unique TCR beta chains were counted across the 500 to 700 repertoires, and around 11 million of these chains were shared by at least two donors. To remove PCR and sequencing errors, raw reads were error-corrected and collapsed into unique sequences using a nearest-neighbor algorithm that merged closely related sequences. V, D and J gene segments were assigned by aligning CDR3 sequences to IMGT reference sequences. Each retained sequence needed at least a six-nucleotide match to both a V gene segment and a J gene segment. Rearrangements were called productive when the CDR3 lacked stop codons and stayed in frame with V and J; all others were non-productive. Following IMGT convention, CDR3 was defined as the stretch from the second conserved V-encoded cysteine to the conserved J-encoded phenylalanine. Sequences without an unambiguous match to a single V gene segment were excluded from the earlier analysis of approximately 600 of the donors. An earlier analysis of a few hundred of the donors called V segments functional above 56.7% productive rearrangements and segregating when the between-donor standard deviation exceeded 5%. A statistical classification framework was built for diagnosing cytomegalovirus status from the catalog of TCR beta chain sequences. A later analysis assigned V and J genes by comparing TCR nucleotide sequences with IMGT/GENE-DB human TR gene sequences. Using the TCRdist pipeline, a later analysis assigned CDR3 sequences along with most-parsimonious VDJ recombination scenarios. A later analysis defined each TCR beta chain by its CDR3 amino acid sequence plus V-gene family, and excluded reads lacking a unique V-gene family. In a later analysis, fewer than 600 highly shared, low-generation-probability nucleotide sequences were removed to address suspected cross-contamination and a sequencing artifact. For each public chain, a later analysis derived a clonal expansion index from normalized ranks of inferred template counts within each repertoire. In a later analysis, generation probabilities were computed using a VDJ recombination model fitted to out-of-frame rearrangements, and the results were checked against IGoR. Hypergeometric tests were used in a later analysis to score TCR-TCR, TCR-HLA and TCR-CMV co-occurrence, with a repertoire-size bias correction applied to the TCR pairs. False discovery rates were estimated in a later analysis by permuting HLA or CMV assignments 20 times. In a later analysis, co-occurring TCRs were grouped with DBSCAN, and TCRdist sequence similarity was added when clustering was performed within HLA-allele-positive subsets. For co-occurrence clustering, repertoires with fewer than 30,000 or more than 120,000 public chains were excluded, along with four to six repertoires with anomalous nucleotide sharing. Imported from immuneACCESS, the table was reduced by TCRdb to in-frame sequences with V and J called. These copies leave out some clones; in studies compared against another copy, an unresolved V gene accounts for under half, and the cause of the remainder is not known. V and J calls and clone size are copied from that table; D and trimming were computed from the DNA. Counted in this sample were some 200,000 clones; around 77% of them appeared once. The top ten hold roughly 3% of the sample.

V gives up 1 base and J gives up 8 bases, and the segment between their germline ends measures 20 bases. CDR1 LGHNA and CDR2 YSLEER are derived from the germline V gene. From the cysteine through the phenylalanine, the CDR3 covers 16 amino acids. Only the CDR3 DNA is retained, 48 bases long and in frame from the first base. Recombination connected TRBV4-3 to TRBJ1-2; the D gene cannot be resolved reliably. Material for sequencing was PBMCs. This TCR was sampled from a female donor in good health and CMV-seronegative. The DNA sequence is TGCGCCAGCAGCCAAGGGTGGTCAGACAACTTAACGGGCTACACCTTC. The translation is CASSQGWSDNLTGYTF.